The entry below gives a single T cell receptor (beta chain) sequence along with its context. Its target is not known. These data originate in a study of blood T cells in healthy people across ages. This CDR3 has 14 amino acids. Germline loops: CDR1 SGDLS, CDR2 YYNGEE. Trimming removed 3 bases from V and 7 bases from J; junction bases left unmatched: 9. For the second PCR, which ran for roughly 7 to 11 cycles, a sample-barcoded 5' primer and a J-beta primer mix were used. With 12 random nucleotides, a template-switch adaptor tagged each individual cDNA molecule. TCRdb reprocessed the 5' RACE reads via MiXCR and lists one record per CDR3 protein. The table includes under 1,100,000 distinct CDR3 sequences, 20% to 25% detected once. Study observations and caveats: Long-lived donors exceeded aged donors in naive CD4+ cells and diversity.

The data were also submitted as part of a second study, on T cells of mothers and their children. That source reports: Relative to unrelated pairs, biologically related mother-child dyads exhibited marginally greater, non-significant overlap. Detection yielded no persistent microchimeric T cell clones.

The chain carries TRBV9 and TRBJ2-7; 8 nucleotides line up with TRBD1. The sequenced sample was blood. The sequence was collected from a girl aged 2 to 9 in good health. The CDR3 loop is CASSAQGAIREQYF. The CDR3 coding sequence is TGTGCCAGCAGCGCTCAGGGGGCAATTCGGGAGCAGTACTTC.